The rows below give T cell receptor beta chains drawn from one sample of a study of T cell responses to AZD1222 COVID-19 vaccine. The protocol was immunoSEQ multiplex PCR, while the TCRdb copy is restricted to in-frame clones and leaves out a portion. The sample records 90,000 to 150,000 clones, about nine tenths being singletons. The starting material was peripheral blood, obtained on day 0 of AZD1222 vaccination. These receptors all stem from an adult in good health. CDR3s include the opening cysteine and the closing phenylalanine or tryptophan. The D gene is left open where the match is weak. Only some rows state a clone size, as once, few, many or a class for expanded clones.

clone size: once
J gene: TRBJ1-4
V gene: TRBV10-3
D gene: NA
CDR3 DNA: TGTGCCATCAGACCCGACGGGGGAACTAATGAAAAACTGTTTTTT
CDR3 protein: CAIRPDGGTNEKLFF

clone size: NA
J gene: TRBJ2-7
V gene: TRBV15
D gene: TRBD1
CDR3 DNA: TGTGCCACCAGCAGGGACAGGGGGCAATACGAGCAGTACTTC
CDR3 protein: CATSRDRGQYEQYF

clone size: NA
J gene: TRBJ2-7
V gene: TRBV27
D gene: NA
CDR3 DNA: TGTGCCAGCAGTTTATCAGGAACCCACTACGAGCAGTACTTC
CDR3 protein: CASSLSGTHYEQYF

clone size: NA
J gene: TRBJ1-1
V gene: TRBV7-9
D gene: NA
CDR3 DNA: TGTGCCAGCAGCTTAAGGCGGGAGGTCAGGGTCGCTGAAGCTTTCTTT
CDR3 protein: CASSLRREVRVAEAFF

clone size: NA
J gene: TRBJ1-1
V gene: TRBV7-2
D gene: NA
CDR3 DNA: TGTGCCAGCAGCACCGGGGGGAACACTGAAGCTTTCTTT
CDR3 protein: CASSTGGNTEAFF

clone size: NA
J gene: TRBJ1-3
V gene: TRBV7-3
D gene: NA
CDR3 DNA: TGTGCCAGCAGCTTATCGTCCCTGGGGAAGGGGTCGGGAAACACCATATATTTT
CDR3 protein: CASSLSSLGKGSGNTIYF

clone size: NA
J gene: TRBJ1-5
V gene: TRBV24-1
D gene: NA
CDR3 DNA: TGTGCCACCAGTGTCACAGGGTCGAATCAGCCCCAGCATTTT
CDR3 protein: CATSVTGSNQPQHF

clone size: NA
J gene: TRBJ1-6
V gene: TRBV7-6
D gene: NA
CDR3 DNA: TGTGCCAGCAGTCAGGAAGGGGGAAATTCACCCCTCCACTTT
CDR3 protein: CASSQEGGNSPLHF

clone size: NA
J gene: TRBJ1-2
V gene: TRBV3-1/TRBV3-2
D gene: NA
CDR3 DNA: TGTGCCAGCAGCCAAGAAACTAACTATGGCTACACCTTC
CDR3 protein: CASSQETNYGYTF

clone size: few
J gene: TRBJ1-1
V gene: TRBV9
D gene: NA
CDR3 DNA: TGTGCCAGCAGCGTAGCCCCCGTTCGGGGGAGCACTGAAGCTTTCTTT
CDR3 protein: CASSVAPVRGSTEAFF

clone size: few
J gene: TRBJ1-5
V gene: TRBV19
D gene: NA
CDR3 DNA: TGTGCCAGTAGGGGGCATAGCAATCAGCCCCAGCATTTT
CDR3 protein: CASRGHSNQPQHF

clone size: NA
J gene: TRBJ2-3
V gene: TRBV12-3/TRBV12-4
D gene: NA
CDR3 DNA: TGTGCCAGCAATCGGGACCCGGTGGATACGCAGTATTTT
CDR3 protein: CASNRDPVDTQYF

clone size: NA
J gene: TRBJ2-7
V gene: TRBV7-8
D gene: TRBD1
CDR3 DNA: TGTGCCAGCAGCCCTCGGACAGGAAACTACGAGCAGTACTTC
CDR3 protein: CASSPRTGNYEQYF

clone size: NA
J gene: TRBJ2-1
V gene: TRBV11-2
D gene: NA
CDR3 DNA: TGTGCCAGCAGCTCCCGGCCAGTAGGCTCCTACAATGAGCAGTTCTTC
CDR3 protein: CASSSRPVGSYNEQFF

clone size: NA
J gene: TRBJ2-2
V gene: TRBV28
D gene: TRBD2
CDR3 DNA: TGTGCCAGCAGTGTTCTAGCGGGGGGGTACACCGGGGAGCTGTTTTTT
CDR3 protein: CASSVLAGGYTGELFF